These T cell receptor beta chains were read from a single sample in a study of cytomegalovirus exposure and HLA in healthy donors. TCRdb's copy holds only in-frame clones and misses some; the assay was immunoSEQ multiplex PCR. The sample lists 60,000 to 70,000 clones, 70% to 80% occurring once. The sequenced sample was PBMCs. The receptors derive from a man between 45 and 60 years old in good health and CMV-seronegative. The CDR3 runs from the conserved cysteine through the conserved F or W. Fields, in order: V gene, J gene, clone size, D gene, CDR3 DNA, CDR3 protein. A D gene is named only where the DNA matches it firmly. Part of the rows lack a size; the others show once, few, many or a class for expanded clones.

>TRBV28|TRBJ1-2|-|-
TGTGCCAGCAGTCCCACCGTGCGAACCTATGGCTACACCTTC
CASSPTVRTYGYTF
>TRBV6-6|TRBJ2-1|-|TRBD2
TGTGCCAGCATCCCAGCGGGAGTAGGAGGGAATGAGCAGTTCTTC
CASIPAGVGGNEQFF
>TRBV6-4|TRBJ2-3|-|TRBD2
TGTGCCAGCAGTGACGGCGGGGGGGCCGGAGATACGCAGTATTTT
CASSDGGGAGDTQYF
>TRBV28|TRBJ2-2|-|-
TGTGCCAGCAGCCGAGACAAGACCCAAACCGGGGAGCTGTTTTTT
CASSRDKTQTGELFF
>TRBV9|TRBJ2-1|few|TRBD2
TGTGCCAGCAGCGTAGGCGGGGGTCGGTATGAGCAGTTCTTC
CASSVGGGRYEQFF
>TRBV18|TRBJ2-3|few|TRBD2
TGTGCCAGCTCACGCGAACCGGGACTAGCAACAGATACGCAGTATTTT
CASSREPGLATDTQYF
>TRBV27|TRBJ1-5|-|TRBD1
TGTGCCAGCAGGGACAGGGCCTCTCTTGGCAATCAGCCCCAGCATTTT
CASRDRASLGNQPQHF
>TRBV6-5|TRBJ2-7|-|TRBD1
TGTGCCAGCAGGGACAGGGGGCGGTCGGACGAGCAGTACTTC
CASRDRGRSDEQYF
>TRBV5-6|TRBJ2-7|few|-
TGTGCCAGCAGCTTGGTTTCAGTCTCCTACGAGCAGTACTTC
CASSLVSVSYEQYF
>TRBV11-2|TRBJ1-5|-|-
TGTGCCAGCAGCTTACAGGGTAATAGCAATCAGCCCCAGCATTTT
CASSLQGNSNQPQHF
>TRBV2|TRBJ2-6|-|TRBD1
TGTGCCAGCAGTCCACAGGGGTGGGGGGCCAACGTCCTGACTTTC
CASSPQGWGANVLTF
>TRBV11-2|TRBJ2-7|once|-
TGTGCCAGCGACCCACAGGGTGTTAGTTACGAGCAGTACTTC
CASDPQGVSYEQYF
>TRBV5-1|TRBJ2-1|-|TRBD2
TGCGCCAGCAGCCCTCCGGGACTAGCGGGGTACAATGAGCAGTTCTTC
CASSPPGLAGYNEQFF
>TRBV4-1|TRBJ1-5|-|-
TGCGCCAGCAGCCAAGAACCCAGGAATCAGCCCCAGCATTTT
CASSQEPRNQPQHF
>TRBV7-6|TRBJ1-1|-|-
TGTGCCAGCAGCTTAGCGCGTCCAGGGAAAATGAACACTGAAGCTTTCTTT
CASSLARPGKMNTEAFF
>TRBV6-6|TRBJ2-1|few|-
TGTGCCAGCAGTTACGGGGCAGCTTACAATGAGCAGTTCTTC
CASSYGAAYNEQFF
>TRBV30|TRBJ2-6|-|TRBD1
TGTGCCTGGAGTGTGTACGGGACAGCCGGGGCCAACGTCCTGACTTTC
CAWSVYGTAGANVLTF
>TRBV7-2|TRBJ2-7|few|TRBD2
TGTGCCAGCAGCGCATTTCCTAGCGGGTACGAGCAGTACTTC
CASSAFPSGYEQYF
>TRBV5-4|TRBJ2-7|few|-
TGTGCCAGCAGCTTGTCGGGTTACGAGCAGTACTTC
CASSLSGYEQYF
>TRBV27|TRBJ1-4|-|-
TGTGCCAGCAAGCCGGGTTCCGAACGAGAAAAACTGTTTTTT
CASKPGSEREKLFF
>TRBV19|TRBJ2-2|-|-
TGTGCCACAGGGGGGTCAGGGGAGCTGTTTTTT
CATGGSGELFF
>TRBV2|TRBJ1-2|-|-
TGTGCCAGCAGTGGCGGTATCTTTTCTGGCTACACCTTC
CASSGGIFSGYTF